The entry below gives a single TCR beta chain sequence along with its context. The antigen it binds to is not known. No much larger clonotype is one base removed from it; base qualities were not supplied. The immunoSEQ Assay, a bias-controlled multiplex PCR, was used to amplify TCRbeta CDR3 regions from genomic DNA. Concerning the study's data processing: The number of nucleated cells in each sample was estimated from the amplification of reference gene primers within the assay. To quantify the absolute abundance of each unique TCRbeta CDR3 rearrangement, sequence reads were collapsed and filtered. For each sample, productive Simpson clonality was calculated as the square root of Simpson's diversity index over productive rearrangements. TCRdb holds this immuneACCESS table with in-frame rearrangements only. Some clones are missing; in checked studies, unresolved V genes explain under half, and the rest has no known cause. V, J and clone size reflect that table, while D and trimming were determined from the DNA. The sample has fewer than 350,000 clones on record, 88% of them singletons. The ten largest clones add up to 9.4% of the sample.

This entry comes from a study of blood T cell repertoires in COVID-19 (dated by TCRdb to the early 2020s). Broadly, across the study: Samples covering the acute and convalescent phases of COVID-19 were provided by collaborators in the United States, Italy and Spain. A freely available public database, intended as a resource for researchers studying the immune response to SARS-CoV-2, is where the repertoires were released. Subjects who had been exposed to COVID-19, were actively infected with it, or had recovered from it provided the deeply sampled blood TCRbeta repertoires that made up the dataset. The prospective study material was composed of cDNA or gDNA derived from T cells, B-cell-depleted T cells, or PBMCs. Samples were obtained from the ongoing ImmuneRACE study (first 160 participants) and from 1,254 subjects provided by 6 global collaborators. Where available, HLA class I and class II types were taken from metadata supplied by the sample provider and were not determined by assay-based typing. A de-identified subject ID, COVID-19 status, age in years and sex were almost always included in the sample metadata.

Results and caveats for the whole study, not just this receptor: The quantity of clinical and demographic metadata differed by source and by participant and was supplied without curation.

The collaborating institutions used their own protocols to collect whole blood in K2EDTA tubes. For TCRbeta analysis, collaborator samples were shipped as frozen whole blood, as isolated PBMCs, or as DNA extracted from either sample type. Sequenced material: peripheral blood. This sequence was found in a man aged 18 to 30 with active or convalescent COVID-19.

Here is the DNA: TGTGCCAGCCGGGGCCCACCCAGGGGGGACTATGGCTACACCTTC. This is translated as CASRGPPRGDYGYTF. The chain joins TRBV6-5 to TRBJ1-2, with 7 bases aligning to TRBD1. Trimming leaves V shorter by 8 bases and J shorter by 3 bases, with the junction holding 12 bases beyond the gene matches. For CDR1 and CDR2, the germline V gene lists MNHEY and SVGAGI. Measured from the cysteine to the phenylalanine, the CDR3 is 15 residues long. Solely the CDR3 DNA is kept, with 45 bases framed from the first base.